The 2 T cell receptor beta chains in this list originate from one sample, sequenced in a study of blood T cell repertoires in COVID-19. Sequencing used immunoSEQ multiplex PCR; TCRdb keeps in-frame clones, though not all of them. Of under 110,000 clones detected, 65% to 75% appear once; the ten largest clones hold 0.75% to 1%. Sequencing used peripheral blood. Receptor source: a human donor with acute or convalescent COVID-19. The donor label of this sample is uncertain.

J is TRBJ1-2 and V is TRBV6-5; unclear D gene. V was shortened by 2 bases and J by 3 bases, with 7 bases between the two germline ends. This CDR3 has 13 amino acids. From germline, CDR1 is MNHEY and CDR2 SVGAGI. In DNA, the CDR3 is TGTGCCAGCAGTTACCGAGGGTACTATGGCTACACCTTC. Its translation is CASSYRGYYGYTF.

The rearrangement joins TRBV18 to TRBJ1-1, with 8 bases fitting TRBD1. The CDR3 extends over 14 amino acids. The trim removed 3 bases at V and 7 bases at J, leaving 7 bases unmatched. The V gene's germline CDR1 is KGHSH and CDR2 LQKENI. The CDR3 here is CASSPTGDAHEAFF. CDR3 bases: TGTGCCAGCTCACCGACAGGGGACGCACATGAAGCTTTCTTT. Full variable domain (outside the CDR3, taken from reference TRBV18 and TRBJ1-1): NAGVMQNPRHLVRRRGQEARLRCSPMKGHSHVYWYRQLPEEGLKFMVYLQKENIIDESGMPKERFSAEFPKEGPSILRIQQVVRGDSAAYFCASSPTGDAHEAFFGQGTRLTVV.